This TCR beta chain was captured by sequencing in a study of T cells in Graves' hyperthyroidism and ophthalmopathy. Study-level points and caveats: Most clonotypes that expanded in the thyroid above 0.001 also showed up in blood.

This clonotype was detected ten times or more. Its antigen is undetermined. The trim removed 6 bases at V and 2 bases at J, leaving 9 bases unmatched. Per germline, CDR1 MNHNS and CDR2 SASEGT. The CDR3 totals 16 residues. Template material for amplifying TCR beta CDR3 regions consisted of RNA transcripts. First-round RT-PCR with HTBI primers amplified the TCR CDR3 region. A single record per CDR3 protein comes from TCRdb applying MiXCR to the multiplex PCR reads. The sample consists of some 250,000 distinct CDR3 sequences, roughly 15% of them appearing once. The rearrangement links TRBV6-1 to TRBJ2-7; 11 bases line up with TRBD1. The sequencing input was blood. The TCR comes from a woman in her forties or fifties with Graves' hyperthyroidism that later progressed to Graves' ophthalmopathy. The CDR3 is CASSLDPGQGAYEQYF. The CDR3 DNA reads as TGTGCCAGCAGCCTTGATCCGGGACAGGGGGCCTACGAGCAGTACTTC.